This T cell receptor (beta chain) is from a study of early T cells in non-severe SARS-CoV-2 infection. V was shortened by 6 bases and J by 2 bases, with 8 bases between the two germline ends. The CDR3 is 12 residues long. The germline V gene has CDR1 MNHEY and CDR2 SVGAGI. Unique molecular identifiers tagged individual cDNA molecules. TCRdb fed the 5' RACE reads into MiXCR, producing one record per CDR3 protein. The sample consists of about 53,000 distinct CDR3 sequences, 12% of them appearing once. Sequences were derived from whole blood, sampled at baseline. This clonotype was sampled from an adult who was a healthcare worker with PCR-confirmed SARS-CoV-2 infection or an uninfected control (not recorded which). The rearrangement uses TRBV6-5 and TRBJ2-7; no definite D call. CDR3 sequence: CASRSPPYEQYF. CDR3 nucleotide sequence: TGTGCCAGCAGGTCCCCCCCCTACGAGCAGTACTTC.